This record covers a single T cell receptor (beta chain). CDR1 MGHDK and CDR2 SYGVNS come from the germline V gene. The CDR3 runs 14 residues. V was trimmed by 4 bases and J by 5 bases, leaving 12 bases between them. Residents of about two dozen US areas, aged about 18 to 95 years, made up the participants. Cohort placement rested on clinical history that participants reported themselves. Per the authors' pipeline: Amplification of reference gene primers was used by the study to estimate nucleated cell counts. Using immunoSEQ multiplex PCR, the repertoire was profiled, and TCRdb retains in-frame clones only, with some absent. V and J calls and clone size are given by that table; D and trimming were obtained from the DNA. The repertoire holds 200,000 or so clones, with over 80% as singletons. This record belongs to a study of blood T cell repertoires in COVID-19. Study as a whole: Some COVID-19 samples were acute and others convalescent; all came from the United States, Italy and Spain.

The chain links TRBV25-1 to TRBJ1-5, with D perhaps matching TRBD1 (6 bases). The specimen was PBMCs or T cells enriched from blood (not recorded which). The receptor was isolated from a woman aged 25-40 years who had been exposed to COVID-19. The CDR3 region has the DNA TGTGCCAGCAGTGGATGGACAGCCGATCAGCCCCAGCATTTT. Translation gives CASSGWTADQPQHF. Variable domain in full (rest from reference TRBV25-1 and TRBJ1-5): EADIYQTPRYLVIGTGKKITLECSQTMGHDKMYWYQQDPGMELHLIHYSYGVNSTEKGDLSSESTVSRIRTEHFPLTLESARPSHTSQYLCASSGWTADQPQHFGDGTRLSIL.